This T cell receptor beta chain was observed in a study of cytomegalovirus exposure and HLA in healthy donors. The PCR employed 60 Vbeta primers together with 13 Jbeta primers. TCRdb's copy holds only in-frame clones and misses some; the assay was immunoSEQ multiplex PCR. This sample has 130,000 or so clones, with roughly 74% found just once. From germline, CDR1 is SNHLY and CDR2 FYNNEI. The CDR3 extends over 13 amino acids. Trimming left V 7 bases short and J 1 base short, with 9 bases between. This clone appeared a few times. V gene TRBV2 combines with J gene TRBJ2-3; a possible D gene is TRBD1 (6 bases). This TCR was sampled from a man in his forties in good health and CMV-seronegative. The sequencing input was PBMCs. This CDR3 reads CASIRQGTDTQYF. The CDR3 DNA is TGTGCCAGCATAAGACAGGGCACAGATACGCAGTATTTT. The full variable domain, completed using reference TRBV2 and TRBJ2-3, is EPEVTQTPSHQVTQMGQEVILRCVPISNHLYFYWYRQILGQKVEFLVSFYNNEISEKSEIFDDQFSVERPDGSNFTLKIRSTKLEDSAMYFCASIRQGTDTQYFGPGTRLTVL.